The next 20 T cell receptor beta chains were all read from a single sample in a study of cytomegalovirus exposure and HLA in healthy donors. Data came from immunoSEQ multiplex PCR; TCRdb stores just in-frame clones and leaves some out. The table lists 140,000 to 150,000 clones, about 94% of them singletons, with about 1.7% in the top ten. The sequencing input was PBMCs. Every receptor here comes from a man aged 18-30 years in good health and CMV-seropositive.

The chain carries TRBV30 and TRBJ2-6, with 7 bases fitting TRBD2. J gave up 0 bases and V 7 bases, and 9 bases lay outside the gene matches. The CDR3 is made up of 16 amino acids. Per germline, CDR1 GTSNPN and CDR2 SVGIG (reference sequence). The CDR3 sequence: CASNPPGGSGANVLTF. In nucleotides, the CDR3 is TGTGCCTCTAACCCCCCGGGGGGCTCTGGGGCCAACGTCCTGACTTTC.

The chain carries TRBV9 and TRBJ2-1; 9 bases agree with TRBD2. Germline V gene data show CDR1 as SGDLS and CDR2 as YYNGEE. The CDR3 sequence is 15 residues long. V lost 0 bases to trimming and J lost 4 bases; unmatched junction nucleotides: 2. CDR3 residues: CASSVGTSGYNEQFF. DNA for the CDR3: TGTGCCAGCAGCGTAGGAACTAGCGGGTACAATGAGCAGTTCTTC.

The J gene is TRBJ1-1, the V gene TRBV4-2; TRBD1 aligns across 7 bases. Trimming took 3 bases from V and 0 from J; bases not matched to a gene: 4. This CDR3 is built from 15 residues. Germline loops: CDR1 LGHNA, CDR2 YNFKEQ. Here the CDR3 reads CASSQLGTVNTEAFF. CDR3 in DNA: TGTGCCAGCAGCCAGCTGGGGACAGTGAACACTGAAGCTTTCTTT.

CDR3 amino acids: CASSETNQPPNEKLFF. The CDR3 region has the DNA TGTGCCAGCAGTGAGACTAACCAACCCCCTAATGAAAAACTGTTTTTT. V gene TRBV27 combines with J gene TRBJ1-4; D not certain. V was trimmed by 5 bases and J by 3 bases, leaving 16 bases between them. The length of the CDR3 is 16 residues. Per germline, CDR1 MNHEY and CDR2 SMNVEV (reference sequence).

The rearrangement links TRBV7-9 to TRBJ1-5, with 10 bases lining up with TRBD1. Trimming took 5 bases from V and 1 from J; bases not matched to a gene: 5. The CDR3 is 16 residues long. The germline V gene encodes CDR1 SEHNR and CDR2 FQNEAQ (reference sequence). Here the CDR3 reads CASSLGQGGSNQPQHF. CDR3 bases: TGTGCCAGCAGCCTAGGACAGGGGGGAAGCAATCAGCCCCAGCATTTT.

This chain joins TRBV27 and TRBJ2-7; TRBD2 matches at 11 bases. Germline CDR1 reads MNHEY; CDR2 reads SMNVEV (reference sequence). Trimming removed 5 bases from V and 3 bases from J; junction bases left unmatched: 3. The CDR3 length is 14 residues. DNA for the CDR3: TGTGCCAGCAGTACGGGACTAGCGGTCTACGAGCAGTACTTC. Amino acids: CASSTGLAVYEQYF.

The chain recombines TRBV5-1 with TRBJ2-7; 9 bases align to TRBD1. The CDR3 is 14 amino acids. V dropped 0 bases and J dropped 3; count of bases not matched to a gene: 1. The germline V gene encodes CDR1 SGHRS and CDR2 YFSETQ. CDR3 sequence (DNA): TGCGCCAGCAGCTTGGGACAGGGGGACTACGAGCAGTACTTC. Protein sequence: CASSLGQGDYEQYF.

This sequence joins TRBV19 and TRBJ2-3, with 12 bases that match TRBD2. The CDR3 is 17 residues long. J lost 7 bases, V lost 1 base, and 9 bases had no gene match. Germline lookup yields CDR1 LNHDA and CDR2 SQIVND (reference sequence). The CDR3 DNA reads TGTGCCAGTAGTATAGCCCCGCTAGCGGGAGGGTCAAATACGCAGTATTTT. Its protein is CASSIAPLAGGSNTQYF.

The chain recombines TRBV2 with TRBJ1-1; no clear D. The V and J ends lost 3 bases and 6 bases respectively, with 11 bases between them. Germline V gives CDR1 SNHLY, CDR2 FYNNEI. The CDR3 covers 13 residues. CDR3 coding DNA: TGTGCCAGCAGTGACGAGGGAAATTCTGAAGCTTTCTTT. Amino acids: CASSDEGNSEAFF.

The genes are TRBV18 and TRBJ2-2; tentatively, D is TRBD2 (5 bases). This CDR3 has 16 residues. CDR1 is KGHSH and CDR2 is LQKENI in the germline V gene. Trimming removed 3 bases from V and 7 bases from J, with 18 bases in between. This CDR3 is CASSPLTAPRDGELFF. The CDR3 nucleotides are TGTGCCAGCTCACCCCTCACAGCGCCCCGGGACGGGGAGCTGTTTTTT.

The chain couples TRBV27 to TRBJ2-7; the match to TRBD1 covers 7 bases. Germline loops: CDR1 MNHEY, CDR2 SMNVEV (reference sequence). V lost 7 bases to trimming and J lost 3 bases; unmatched junction nucleotides: 9. CDR3 size: 14 residues. The CDR3 reads CASKLQGLGYEQYF. CDR3 bases: TGTGCCAGCAAACTACAGGGGCTCGGCTACGAGCAGTACTTC.

V and J are TRBV5-8 and TRBJ1-4; tentative D call: TRBD1 (6 bases). Trimming cost V 2 bases and J 4 bases, with 12 bases left between them. Germline V CDR1 and CDR2: SGHTS, YDEGEE. The CDR3 extends over 15 amino acids. CDR3 in DNA: TGTGCCAGCAGCTTCGGACAGCGCGGTAATGAAAAACTGTTTTTT. Translation: CASSFGQRGNEKLFF.

The rearrangement uses TRBV10-1 and TRBJ2-7; 7 nucleotides agree with TRBD1. After removal of 3 bases from V and 0 bases from J, the junction contained 2 bases not matched to a gene. The CDR3 is 14 amino acids. The germline CDR1 and CDR2 sequences are WNHNN and SYGVQD (reference sequence). Written as DNA, the CDR3 is TGCGCCAGCAGTGATGGGGACAGCTCCTACGAGCAGTACTTC. This gives the protein CASSDGDSSYEQYF.

The gene calls are TRBV18 and TRBJ2-3; D ambiguous. CDR1 is KGHSH, CDR2 LQKENI, per germline. Between the trimmed V and J ends, which lost 3 bases and 6 bases, there was a span of 13 bases. The CDR3 contains 14 residues. CDR3 sequence (DNA): TGTGCCAGCTCACCTGTCGCGGAAGAGGATACGCAGTATTTT. This codes for CASSPVAEEDTQYF.

The chain employs TRBV11-2 and TRBJ2-1; TRBD2 matches 7 bases. V lost 3 bases, J lost 4 bases, and 12 bases stayed unmatched. CDR1 and CDR2 from the germline V gene are SGHAT and FQNNGV. The CDR3 spans 17 residues. The CDR3 coding sequence is TGTGCCAGCAGCTTTATATTAGGTCTAGCGGTTTACAATGAGCAGTTCTTC. It translates to CASSFILGLAVYNEQFF.

The genes are TRBV6-5 and TRBJ2-1, with TRBD2 as a possible D gene (6 bases). The CDR3 covers 15 residues. Germline CDR1 reads MNHEY; CDR2 reads SVGAGI. V lost 0 bases and J lost 9, with 15 bases in between. The CDR3 loop is CASSYSAGRMSEQFF. Here the CDR3 DNA reads TGTGCCAGCAGTTACTCGGCAGGGAGGATGAGTGAGCAGTTCTTC.

V gene TRBV6-5 combines with J gene TRBJ1-1; 9 bases match TRBD1. CDR3 length equals 13 residues. The germline CDR1 and CDR2 sequences are MNHEY and SVGAGI. V shed 4 bases and J 3 bases; nucleotides not matched to a gene: 0. Written as DNA, the CDR3 is TGTGCCAGCAGTTGGGACAGGGACACTGAAGCTTTCTTT. Translating it yields CASSWDRDTEAFF.

J is TRBJ2-3 and V is TRBV28; D ambiguous. This CDR3 is built from 12 residues. CDR1 is MDHEN and CDR2 is SYDVKM in the germline V gene. The V and J ends lost 5 bases and 7 bases respectively, with 10 bases between them. In nucleotides, the CDR3 is TGTGCCAGCAGTACCTTAGAAAATACGCAGTATTTT. Protein: CASSTLENTQYF.

V and J are TRBV5-1 and TRBJ2-5; 14 nucleotides agree with TRBD2. Germline V gives CDR1 SGHRS, CDR2 YFSETQ. V lost 3 bases to trimming and J lost 5 bases; unmatched junction nucleotides: 6. This CDR3 has 16 residues. The CDR3 reads CASSSGLAGGRETQYF. CDR3 coding DNA: TGCGCCAGCAGCTCCGGACTAGCGGGAGGTAGGGAGACCCAGTACTTC.

The V call is TRBV4-1, the J call TRBJ2-7; D might be TRBD1 (6 bases). V lost 1 base and J 2 bases, leaving 15 bases between the germline ends. The CDR3 loop spans 16 amino acids. The germline gives CDR1 MGHRA, CDR2 YSYEKL. CDR3 in DNA: TGCGCCAGCAGCCAAGGTGGACAGCTTTCCCCCTACGAGCAGTACTTC. Its translation is CASSQGGQLSPYEQYF.